This T cell receptor (beta chain) was observed in a study of T cell responses to AZD1222 COVID-19 vaccine. The study, taken as a whole, reports: An increase in Spike-specific TCR breadth and depth was observed after two AZD1222 doses. Mostly white British, mostly female donors; authors suggested clonal diversity may be underestimated.

This clone was seen more than once but under ten times. Its specificity is unknown. TCRdb's copy holds only in-frame clones and misses some; the assay was immunoSEQ multiplex PCR. The repertoire holds just under 100,000 clones, with roughly 88% as singletons. Source: peripheral blood, taken on day 0 of AZD1222 vaccination. This receptor was obtained from an adult in good health.

CDR3 residues: CASSSQGGVTEAFF. For the CDR3, the DNA is TGTGCCAGCAGCTCACAGGGAGGTGTCACTGAAGCTTTCTTT. The chain couples TRBV7-3 to TRBJ1-1; maybe TRBD1 (6 bases). This CDR3 spans 14 amino acids. Trimming removed 4 bases at V and 4 bases at J, with 13 bases between. From germline, CDR1 is SGHTA and CDR2 FQGTGA. Supplemented by reference TRBV7-3 and TRBJ1-1, the full variable domain reads GAGVSQTPSNKVTEKGKYVELRCDPISGHTALYWYRQSLGQGPEFLIYFQGTGAADDSGLPNDRFFAVRPEGSVSTLKIQRTERGDSAVYLCASSSQGGVTEAFFGQGTRLTVV.